This section outlines one T cell receptor (beta chain) sequence together with its context. The antigen is unknown. Alongside a J-beta primer mix, a sample-barcoded 5' primer served in a second PCR lasting about 7 to 12 cycles. Carrying 12 random nucleotides, a template-switch adaptor labeled each individual cDNA molecule. TCRdb itself ran the 5' RACE reads through MiXCR, one entry per CDR3 protein. The sample holds approximately 900,000 distinct CDR3 sequences, about 48% seen once. The sample belongs to a study of blood T cells in healthy people across ages. Every participating donor contributed approximately 9.5 milliliters of peripheral blood through a draw. Findings of the study overall: Naive CD4+ cell counts and diversity both ran higher in long-lived than in aged donors. Per million T cells, the diversity of TCR beta decreased roughly linearly as age advanced.

The V end was cut by 4 bases, the J end by 1 base, with 10 bases between. CDR3 length equals 14 residues. Per the germline V gene, CDR1 is KGHDR and CDR2 is SFDVKD. The sample was blood. The gene calls are TRBV24-1 and TRBJ2-7; D not resolved. The TCR originated in a man aged 25 to 40 in good health. The CDR3: CATSDATGSYEQYF. In DNA, the CDR3 is TGTGCCACCAGTGACGCGACCGGATCCTACGAGCAGTACTTC.